This entry lists 11 T cell receptor beta chains sequenced from one sample in a study of T cell responses to AZD1222 COVID-19 vaccine. The repertoire was sequenced with immunoSEQ multiplex PCR; TCRdb's copy has only in-frame clones and lacks some. This sample has about 82,000 clones; 80% to 90% occur once, and the top ten carry roughly 12%. The sample here was peripheral blood, taken 28 days after the second AZD1222 dose. All receptors come from an adult who received the AZD1222 COVID-19 vaccine.

The chain is built from TRBV24-1 and TRBJ2-7, with D perhaps matching TRBD1 (5 bases). Germline loops: CDR1 KGHDR, CDR2 SFDVKD. V dropped 9 bases and J dropped 2 bases, with 19 bases sitting between them. The CDR3 runs to 15 residues. Here the CDR3 DNA reads TGTGCCACCCCCCGTGGAGCAGGGAATACCTACGAGCAGTACGTC. Residues: CATPRGAGNTYEQYV.

This clone has more than one count but fewer than ten. The chain couples TRBV12-3 or TRBV12-4 to TRBJ1-1, with no clear D. V lost 3 bases and J lost 1, with 6 bases in between. The CDR3 is made up of 13 amino acids. CDR3 amino acids: CASSFRANTEAFF. Written as DNA, the CDR3 is TGTGCCAGCAGTTTTCGGGCGAACACTGAAGCTTTCTTT.

V gene TRBV5-6 combines with J gene TRBJ2-5; no definite D call. Between the trimmed V and J ends, which lost 2 bases and 1 base, there was a span of 9 bases. The CDR3 extends over 14 amino acids. From germline, CDR1 is SGHDT and CDR2 YYEEEE. The CDR3, as DNA: TGTGCCAGCAGCTTTAAAGACTTCCAAGAGACCCAGTACTTC. Its protein is CASSFKDFQETQYF.

The chain couples TRBV27 to TRBJ1-3; D is ambiguous. V shed 5 bases and J shed 4 bases, with 15 bases lying between them. Germline assignment: CDR1 MNHEY and CDR2 SMNVEV (reference sequence). The CDR3 contains 15 residues. This CDR3 is CASSRVGFVGNTIYF. The CDR3 nucleotides are TGTGCCAGCAGTCGAGTCGGATTCGTGGGAAACACCATATATTTT.

The CDR3 DNA follows: TGTGCCAGCAGACCCTCCGGGGCTGAAGATCAGCCCCAGCATTTT. It yields the protein CASRPSGAEDQPQHF. The chain combines TRBV3-1 (or the pseudogene TRBV3-2) with TRBJ1-5; maybe TRBD1 (5 bases). V was clipped by 6 bases and J by 5 bases, with 17 bases between them. The CDR3 extends over 15 amino acids. Germline values: CDR1 LGHDT, CDR2 YNNKEL (reference sequence).

This chain uses TRBV30 with TRBJ1-5; the D gene is possibly TRBD1 (5 bases). V dropped 7 bases and J dropped 2 bases, with 12 bases sitting between them. Germline CDR1 reads GTSNPN; CDR2 reads SVGIG (reference sequence). The CDR3 extends over 13 amino acids. The CDR3 DNA sequence: TGTGCCTCCGCAAGGGGAGGCAATCAGCCCCAGCATTTT. It translates to CASARGGNQPQHF.

V gene TRBV15 combines with J gene TRBJ1-5; 8 bases line up with TRBD1. J gave up 4 bases and V 5 bases, and 7 bases lay outside the gene matches. Germline V CDR1 and CDR2: LNHNV, YYDKDF (reference sequence). The CDR3 has 15 residues. This chain's CDR3 is CATSVQTGANQPQHF. Written as DNA, the CDR3 is TGTGCCACCAGCGTCCAGACAGGGGCTAATCAGCCCCAGCATTTT. Drawing the rest from reference TRBV15 and TRBJ1-5, the complete variable domain is DAMVIQNPRYQVTQFGKPVTLSCSQTLNHNVMYWYQQKSSQAPKLLFHYYDKDFNNEADTPDNFQSRRPNTSFCFLDIRSPGLGDTAMYLCATSVQTGANQPQHFGDGTRLSIL.

The chain carries TRBV29-1 and TRBJ2-7, with 9 bases identical to TRBD2. The germline CDR1 and CDR2 sequences are SQVTM and ANQGSEA. With 5 bases clipped from V and 2 bases from J, the junction kept 7 bases outside the gene matches. There are 14 residues in the CDR3. Here the CDR3 reads CSVRTSGRPYEQYF. CDR3 DNA sequence: TGCAGCGTTCGAACTAGCGGGCGACCCTACGAGCAGTACTTC.

This sequence joins TRBV7-2 and TRBJ2-6; D is possibly TRBD1 (6 bases). The CDR3 sequence is 18 residues long. Germline V lookup: CDR1 SGHTA, CDR2 FQGNSA. The V end lost 1 base, the J end lost 2 bases, and 15 bases lay between the germline ends. The CDR3 DNA sequence: TGTGCCAGCAGCTTAGTAGGGCTCGGGACAACTGGGGCCAACGTCCTGACTTTC. Its translation: CASSLVGLGTTGANVLTF.

Comment on this clone: A junction end diverges from the germline sequence, so it may reflect a read error. This chain uses TRBV29-1 with TRBJ1-1; D uncertain. This CDR3 comprises 11 residues. Germline V gives CDR1 SQVTM, CDR2 ANQGSEA. CDR3 sequence: CSVEVLNTRLF. In nucleotides, the CDR3 is TGCAGCGTTGAAGTACTGAACACCCGTCTCTTT.

The chain links TRBV19 to TRBJ1-1; D perhaps matches TRBD1 (5 bases). CDR3 length: 13 residues. V was pared by 6 bases and J by 2 bases, with 10 bases between. Germline V gene data show CDR1 as LNHDA and CDR2 as SQIVND (reference sequence). CDR3 protein: CASSVGTNTEAFF. DNA of the CDR3: TGTGCCAGTAGCGTCGGGACTAACACTGAAGCTTTCTTT.